This record concerns one TCR beta chain sequence. This sample is drawn from a study of blood T cell repertoires in COVID-19. The data were produced by immunoSEQ multiplex PCR, yet TCRdb's version contains in-frame clones alone and is incomplete. This sample has over 250,000 clones, with more than 90% found just once. Germline CDR1 ENHRY, CDR2 SYGVKD. The V and J ends lost 10 bases and 2 bases, in that order; junction bases with no gene match: 6. The CDR3 length is 15 residues. The source of this sequence is a man aged 55 to 70 who had recovered from COVID-19. The rearrangement uses TRBV10-3 and TRBJ2-2; TRBD2 agrees at 11 bases. Sequencing was carried out using PBMCs or T cells enriched from blood (not recorded which). Written as DNA, the CDR3 is TGTGCCACCAAACTAGCGGGAGACAACACCGGGGAGCTGTTTTTT. Encoded protein: CATKLAGDNTGELFF.